The clone carrying this T cell receptor (beta chain) was found a few times. Its antigen remains unknown. Researchers amplified the TCR beta CDR3 regions from RNA transcripts. Researchers ran a first-round RT-PCR on the TCR CDR3 using the HTBI primer set. TCRdb reprocessed the multiplex PCR reads via MiXCR and lists one record per CDR3 protein. The table lists 300,000 to 450,000 distinct CDR3 sequences, approximately 18% of them singletons. Germline lookup yields CDR1 SGHAT and CDR2 FQDESV (reference sequence). Trimming cost V 4 bases and J 10 bases, with 14 bases left between them. This CDR3 contains 14 residues. This record belongs to a study of T cells in Graves' hyperthyroidism and ophthalmopathy. Overall study: Peripheral blood was taken when the disease was first diagnosed, before any treatment began.

Exclusions: uncontrolled infection, other autoimmune disease, pregnancy, lactation. Fresh peripheral blood, about 9.3 ml, yielded the PBMCs. Study-wide results and caveats: Among clonotypes expanded in thyroid above 0.001, most were also found in blood.

Sequences were obtained from blood. This sequence joins TRBV11-1 and TRBJ1-6, with D possibly TRBD1 on 5 matching bases. This sequence originates from a middle-aged woman with Graves' ophthalmopathy. CDR3 amino acids: CASSSGTWGSPLHF. CDR3 DNA sequence: TGTGCCAGCAGCTCCGGGACCTGGGGGTCACCCCTCCACTTT.